Listed below are T cell receptor beta chains from one sample, sequenced in a study of blood T cell repertoires in COVID-19. The protocol was immunoSEQ multiplex PCR, while the TCRdb copy is restricted to in-frame clones and leaves out a portion. The table includes 65,000 to 90,000 clones, approximately 78% detected once. The sample was peripheral blood. These receptors were taken from a man aged 55 to 70 with acute or convalescent COVID-19. Both conserved end residues are part of each CDR3. The D gene is left open where the match is weak. Expanded clones get a size class; other rows say once, few or many, or leave the size out.

j_gene: TRBJ2-5; d_gene: -; abundance: -; v_gene: TRBV7-2; CDR3aa: CASSLGAEGWETQYF; CDR3nt: TGTGCCAGCAGCTTAGGGGCAGAAGGTTGGGAGACCCAGTACTTC
j_gene: TRBJ2-7; d_gene: -; abundance: -; v_gene: TRBV6-5; CDR3aa: CASSYWQGDEQYF; CDR3nt: TGTGCCAGCAGTTACTGGCAGGGCGACGAGCAGTACTTC
j_gene: TRBJ1-2; d_gene: -; abundance: once; v_gene: TRBV29-1; CDR3aa: CSAAAEGYGYTF; CDR3nt: TGCAGCGCCGCAGCAGAGGGCTATGGCTACACCTTC
j_gene: TRBJ2-7; d_gene: -; abundance: -; v_gene: TRBV30; CDR3aa: CAWSRGLSYEQYF; CDR3nt: TGTGCCTGGAGTAGGGGACTTAGCTACGAGCAGTACTTC
j_gene: TRBJ1-1; d_gene: TRBD1; abundance: -; v_gene: TRBV7-9; CDR3aa: CASSLSRGRSVNTEAFF; CDR3nt: TGTGCCAGCAGCTTAAGCAGGGGGCGATCGGTGAACACTGAAGCTTTCTTT
j_gene: TRBJ2-7; d_gene: -; abundance: -; v_gene: TRBV10-3; CDR3aa: CAISERGGISIEQYF; CDR3nt: TGTGCCATCAGTGAGCGGGGCGGGATTTCTATCGAGCAGTACTTC
j_gene: TRBJ2-7; d_gene: -; abundance: -; v_gene: TRBV7-9; CDR3aa: CASSFFSTAVPYEQYF; CDR3nt: TGTGCCAGCAGCTTTTTTAGCACGGCCGTGCCCTACGAGCAGTACTTC
j_gene: TRBJ2-1; d_gene: TRBD2; abundance: -; v_gene: TRBV7-2; CDR3aa: CASSPTSGGFYNEQFF; CDR3nt: TGTGCCAGCAGCCCTACTAGCGGGGGGTTCTACAATGAGCAGTTCTTC
j_gene: TRBJ2-1; d_gene: TRBD2; abundance: -; v_gene: TRBV18; CDR3aa: CASSPGGDEQFF; CDR3nt: TGTGCCAGCTCACCCGGGGGGGATGAGCAGTTCTTC
j_gene: TRBJ1-5; d_gene: -; abundance: few; v_gene: TRBV5-6; CDR3aa: CASSLAGQPQHF; CDR3nt: TGTGCCAGCAGCTTGGCCGGTCAGCCCCAGCATTTT
j_gene: TRBJ2-7; d_gene: -; abundance: -; v_gene: TRBV2; CDR3aa: CASSEESPREQYF; CDR3nt: TGTGCCAGCAGTGAGGAGTCTCCTCGGGAGCAGTACTTC
j_gene: TRBJ1-6; d_gene: -; abundance: -; v_gene: TRBV6-4; CDR3aa: CASSERATRSPLHF; CDR3nt: TGTGCCAGCAGTGAGCGGGCCACGAGATCACCCCTCCACTTT
j_gene: TRBJ2-2; d_gene: -; abundance: -; v_gene: TRBV29-1; CDR3aa: CSVESGTGELFF; CDR3nt: TGCAGCGTTGAATCCGGCACCGGGGAGCTGTTTTTT
j_gene: TRBJ2-1; d_gene: TRBD1; abundance: -; v_gene: TRBV7-9; CDR3aa: CASSLAAGDRGNEQFF; CDR3nt: TGTGCCAGCAGCTTAGCAGCAGGGGACAGGGGAAATGAGCAGTTCTTC
j_gene: TRBJ2-7; d_gene: TRBD1; abundance: -; v_gene: TRBV28; CDR3aa: CASSLAGGSYEQYF; CDR3nt: TGTGCCAGCAGTTTAGCAGGGGGTTCCTACGAGCAGTACTTC
j_gene: TRBJ2-2; d_gene: TRBD2; abundance: -; v_gene: TRBV4-2; CDR3aa: CASSPRSGGTGELFF; CDR3nt: TGTGCCAGCAGCCCGCGGAGCGGGGGGACCGGGGAGCTGTTTTTT
j_gene: TRBJ1-2; d_gene: -; abundance: once; v_gene: TRBV4-2; CDR3aa: CASSQDAGGRNYGYTF; CDR3nt: TGTGCCAGCAGCCAAGATGCGGGCGGGAGAAACTATGGCTACACCTTC
j_gene: TRBJ2-5; d_gene: -; abundance: -; v_gene: TRBV27; CDR3aa: CASSLSRAGQETQYF; CDR3nt: TGTGCCAGCAGTTTATCGAGGGCAGGTCAAGAGACCCAGTACTTC
j_gene: TRBJ2-2; d_gene: -; abundance: -; v_gene: TRBV18; CDR3aa: CASSPQQQGTNTGELFF; CDR3nt: TGTGCCAGCTCACCTCAGCAGCAGGGTACGAACACCGGGGAGCTGTTTTTT
j_gene: TRBJ1-5; d_gene: -; abundance: once; v_gene: TRBV7-9; CDR3aa: CASSPTGNQPQHF; CDR3nt: TGTGCCAGCAGCCCGACGGGGAATCAGCCCCAGCATTTT
j_gene: TRBJ2-1; d_gene: -; abundance: -; v_gene: TRBV6-4; CDR3aa: CASTPDSFSNEQFF; CDR3nt: TGTGCCAGCACCCCGGACAGTTTCAGCAATGAGCAGTTCTTC
j_gene: TRBJ2-7; d_gene: TRBD2; abundance: -; v_gene: TRBV5-4; CDR3aa: CASSPRGGREGYEQYF; CDR3nt: TGTGCCAGCAGCCCACGGGGGGGGCGGGAAGGCTACGAGCAGTACTTC
j_gene: TRBJ1-2; d_gene: TRBD1; abundance: -; v_gene: TRBV18; CDR3aa: CASSPRQGDYGYTF; CDR3nt: TGTGCCAGCTCACCCAGACAGGGTGACTATGGCTACACCTTC
j_gene: TRBJ1-4; d_gene: TRBD1; abundance: -; v_gene: TRBV30; CDR3aa: CAWSVPDRVGEKLFF; CDR3nt: TGTGCCTGGAGTGTACCGGACAGGGTGGGCGAAAAACTGTTTTTT
j_gene: TRBJ1-2; d_gene: -; abundance: few; v_gene: TRBV27; CDR3aa: CASSLRGRNGYTF; CDR3nt: TGTGCCAGCAGTTTACGGGGAAGGAATGGCTACACCTTC
j_gene: TRBJ2-5; d_gene: -; abundance: -; v_gene: TRBV30; CDR3aa: CAWSGAMEETQYF; CDR3nt: TGTGCCTGGAGTGGAGCCATGGAGGAGACCCAGTACTTC
j_gene: TRBJ2-3; d_gene: TRBD2; abundance: -; v_gene: TRBV19; CDR3aa: CASRTSGVTDTQYF; CDR3nt: TGTGCCAGTAGAACTAGCGGGGTTACAGATACGCAGTATTTT
j_gene: TRBJ1-6; d_gene: -; abundance: -; v_gene: TRBV18; CDR3aa: CASSPSSYNSPLHF; CDR3nt: TGTGCCAGCTCACCTAGCTCCTATAATTCACCCCTCCACTTT
j_gene: TRBJ1-1; d_gene: TRBD1; abundance: -; v_gene: TRBV6-1; CDR3aa: CASSEVGDSGAFF; CDR3nt: TGTGCCAGCAGTGAAGTAGGGGACAGCGGAGCTTTCTTT
j_gene: TRBJ1-1; d_gene: -; abundance: -; v_gene: TRBV2; CDR3aa: CASSGLGQVNTEAFF; CDR3nt: TGTGCCAGCAGTGGGTTAGGTCAGGTCAACACTGAAGCTTTCTTT
j_gene: TRBJ1-4; d_gene: TRBD1; abundance: -; v_gene: TRBV28; CDR3aa: CASSSGQVEKLFF; CDR3nt: TGTGCCAGCAGTTCGGGACAGGTTGAAAAACTGTTTTTT
j_gene: TRBJ2-2; d_gene: -; abundance: -; v_gene: TRBV3-1/TRBV3-2; CDR3aa: CASSPRAGGGELFF; CDR3nt: TGTGCCAGCAGCCCCCGGGCGGGCGGCGGGGAGCTGTTTTTT
j_gene: TRBJ1-1; d_gene: -; abundance: -; v_gene: TRBV18; CDR3aa: CASSPRTDPNTEAFF; CDR3nt: TGTGCCAGCTCACCACGGACAGATCCGAACACTGAAGCTTTCTTT
j_gene: TRBJ2-1; d_gene: -; abundance: -; v_gene: TRBV3-1/TRBV3-2; CDR3aa: CASSQARFSGEQFF; CDR3nt: TGTGCCAGCAGCCAAGCTAGGTTCAGCGGTGAGCAGTTCTTC
j_gene: TRBJ2-1; d_gene: -; abundance: -; v_gene: TRBV4-1; CDR3aa: CASSHLGERYEQFF; CDR3nt: TGCGCCAGCAGCCACCTCGGGGAGCGTTACGAGCAGTTCTTC
j_gene: TRBJ2-3; d_gene: -; abundance: many; v_gene: TRBV6-5; CDR3aa: CASSRNAVDTQYF; CDR3nt: TGTGCCAGCAGTCGAAACGCAGTAGATACGCAGTATTTT
j_gene: TRBJ1-1; d_gene: -; abundance: -; v_gene: TRBV6-1; CDR3aa: CASSGGNTEAFF; CDR3nt: TGTGCCAGCAGTGGAGGAAACACTGAAGCTTTCTTT
j_gene: TRBJ2-1; d_gene: -; abundance: -; v_gene: TRBV5-1; CDR3aa: CASSLASGNSYNEQFF; CDR3nt: TGCGCCAGCAGCTTGGCCAGCGGAAACTCCTACAATGAGCAGTTCTTC
j_gene: TRBJ2-1; d_gene: -; abundance: -; v_gene: TRBV10-1; CDR3aa: CASSAGILYNEQFF; CDR3nt: TGCGCCAGCAGTGCGGGAATCCTTTACAATGAGCAGTTCTTC
j_gene: TRBJ2-2; d_gene: TRBD1; abundance: once; v_gene: TRBV19; CDR3aa: CASQHRGYTGELFF; CDR3nt: TGTGCCAGCCAGCACAGGGGTTACACCGGGGAGCTGTTTTTT
j_gene: TRBJ2-2; d_gene: -; abundance: -; v_gene: TRBV12-3/TRBV12-4; CDR3aa: CASTLATGELFF; CDR3nt: TGTGCCAGCACCTTGGCTACCGGGGAGCTGTTTTTT
j_gene: TRBJ2-7; d_gene: -; abundance: -; v_gene: TRBV21-1; CDR3aa: CALPVVGTGDNEQYF; CDR3nt: TGTGCCCTCCCCGTGGTGGGGACAGGGGATAACGAGCAGTACTTC
j_gene: TRBJ2-7; d_gene: TRBD2; abundance: -; v_gene: TRBV28; CDR3aa: CASSKPGGDEQYF; CDR3nt: TGTGCCAGCAGTAAACCTGGGGGGGACGAGCAGTACTTC